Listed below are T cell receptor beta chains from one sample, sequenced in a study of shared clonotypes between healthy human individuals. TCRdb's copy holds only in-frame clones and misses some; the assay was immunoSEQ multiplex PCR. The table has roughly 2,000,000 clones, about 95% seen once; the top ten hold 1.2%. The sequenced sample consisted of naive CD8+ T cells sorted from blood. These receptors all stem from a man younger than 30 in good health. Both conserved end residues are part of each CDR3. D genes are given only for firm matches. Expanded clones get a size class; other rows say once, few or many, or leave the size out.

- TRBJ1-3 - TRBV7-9 CASLLALNTIYF TGTGCCAGCCTCTTGGCCTTAAACACCATATATTTT
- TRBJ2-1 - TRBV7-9 CASSLVSGDFNEQFF TGTGCCAGCAGCTTAGTAAGCGGAGACTTCAATGAGCAGTTCTTC
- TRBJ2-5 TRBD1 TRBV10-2 CASREFRQGTSQETQYF TGCGCCAGCAGGGAATTCCGACAGGGCACCTCACAAGAGACCCAGTACTTC
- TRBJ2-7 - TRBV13 CASSVRDGVFYEQYF TGTGCCAGCAGCGTCCGGGACGGAGTCTTTTACGAGCAGTACTTC
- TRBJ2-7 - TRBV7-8 CASSFGRFYEQYF TGTGCCAGCAGCTTCGGCCGATTCTACGAGCAGTACTTC
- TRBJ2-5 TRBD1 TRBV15 CATSPTPGGSETQYF TGTGCCACCAGCCCTACCCCAGGGGGCAGCGAGACCCAGTACTTC
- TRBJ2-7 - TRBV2 CASSEAGSYGESYEQYF TGTGCCAGCAGTGAAGCGGGCAGCTATGGGGAATCCTACGAGCAGTACTTC
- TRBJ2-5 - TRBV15 CATSQGQESETQYF TGTGCCACCAGCCAGGGGCAGGAATCAGAGACCCAGTACTTC
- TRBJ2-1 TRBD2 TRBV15 CATSRDLASGNEQFF TGTGCCACCAGCAGAGATCTCGCTAGCGGTAATGAGCAGTTCTTC
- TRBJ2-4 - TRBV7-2 CASSLDSQKNIQYF TGTGCCAGCAGCTTAGATTCTCAGAAAAACATTCAGTACTTC
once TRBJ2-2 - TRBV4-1 CASSSGPTSIYAGELFF TGCGCCAGCAGCTCTGGACCAACTAGCATCTACGCCGGGGAGCTGTTTTTT
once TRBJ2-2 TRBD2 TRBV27 CASSLTLAGGPGELFF TGTGCCAGCAGTTTAACACTAGCGGGGGGCCCCGGGGAGCTGTTTTTT
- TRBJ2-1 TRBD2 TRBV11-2 CASSLELRRVHLAGDNEQFF TGTGCCAGCAGCTTAGAGCTCAGACGGGTTCACCTAGCGGGGGACAATGAGCAGTTCTTC
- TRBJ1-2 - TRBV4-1 CASSQARGGEPYGYTF TGCGCCAGCAGCCAAGCGCGGGGGGGAGAACCCTATGGCTACACCTTC
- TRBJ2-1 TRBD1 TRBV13 CASSPGTGDHNEQFF TGTGCCAGCAGCCCAGGGACAGGGGACCACAATGAGCAGTTCTTC
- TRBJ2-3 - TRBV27 CASSPGTRADTQYF TGTGCCAGCAGCCCCGGGACACGGGCAGATACGCAGTATTTT
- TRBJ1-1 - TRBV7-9 CASSFDRGEGTEAFF TGTGCCAGCAGCTTTGACCGGGGAGAGGGTACTGAAGCTTTCTTT
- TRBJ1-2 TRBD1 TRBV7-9 CASSLSQSDRHYGYTF TGTGCCAGCAGCCTGTCCCAGTCGGACAGGCACTATGGCTACACCTTC
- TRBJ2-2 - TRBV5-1 CASSLKAPGLPGTGELFF TGCGCCAGCAGCCTTAAGGCTCCAGGGCTCCCCGGGACCGGGGAGCTGTTTTTT
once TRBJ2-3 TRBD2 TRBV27 CASSPLAGGNTQYF TGTGCCAGCAGTCCACTAGCGGGGGGTAATACGCAGTATTTT
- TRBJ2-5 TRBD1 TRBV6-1 CASSEASGGQETQYF TGTGCCAGCAGTGAAGCGTCAGGGGGACAAGAGACCCAGTACTTC
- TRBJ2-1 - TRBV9 CASSVAGLSYNEQFF TGTGCCAGCAGCGTAGCCGGCCTCTCCTACAATGAGCAGTTCTTC
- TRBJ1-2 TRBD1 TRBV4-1 CASSQDWGQGNGYTF TGCGCCAGCAGCCAAGATTGGGGACAGGGAAATGGCTACACCTTC
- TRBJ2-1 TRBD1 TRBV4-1 CASSQVTGGGSNEQFF TGCGCCAGCAGCCAGGTTACAGGGGGAGGTAGCAATGAGCAGTTCTTC
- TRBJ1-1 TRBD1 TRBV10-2 CASRLDREGTEAFF TGCGCCAGCAGGCTAGACAGGGAGGGGACTGAAGCTTTCTTT
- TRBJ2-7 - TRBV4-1 CASSQDPGTAYEQYF TGCGCCAGCAGCCAAGATCCCGGGACGGCCTACGAGCAGTACTTC
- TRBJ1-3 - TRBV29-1 CSVEEDSGNTIYF TGCAGCGTTGAAGAGGACTCTGGAAACACCATATATTTT
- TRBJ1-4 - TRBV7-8 CASSLGGEKLFF TGTGCCAGCAGCTTAGGCGGTGAAAAACTGTTTTTT
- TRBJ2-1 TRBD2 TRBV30 CAWSVPSGSSYMNEQFF TGTGCCTGGAGTGTACCTAGCGGGAGTTCCTACATGAATGAGCAGTTCTTC
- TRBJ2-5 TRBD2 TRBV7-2 CASSSGVAGGLKETQYF TGTGCCAGCAGCTCCGGGGTAGCGGGGGGGCTGAAGGAGACCCAGTACTTC
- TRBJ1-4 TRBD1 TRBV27 CASSPIYGQGPEKLFF TGTGCCAGCAGTCCCATTTACGGACAGGGCCCGGAAAAACTGTTTTTT
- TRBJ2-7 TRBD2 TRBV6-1 CASIGGGAYEQYF TGTGCCAGCATCGGGGGGGGCGCCTACGAGCAGTACTTC
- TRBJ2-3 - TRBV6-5 CASSYKGRGTDTQYF TGTGCCAGCAGTTACAAGGGAAGGGGCACAGATACGCAGTATTTT
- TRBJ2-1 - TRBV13 CASSFYEGNRNEQFF TGTGCCAGCAGCTTCTATGAAGGAAATCGAAATGAGCAGTTCTTC
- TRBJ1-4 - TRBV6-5 CASTDSSATNEKLFF TGTGCCAGCACCGACAGCAGCGCAACTAATGAAAAACTGTTTTTT
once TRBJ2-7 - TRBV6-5 CASSHGADYEQYF TGTGCCAGCAGTCATGGGGCAGACTACGAGCAGTACTTC
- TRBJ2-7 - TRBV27 CASSSFSRYEQYF TGTGCCAGCAGTTCCTTCTCTCGCTACGAGCAGTACTTC
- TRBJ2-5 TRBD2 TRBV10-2 CASSVAGEDGRDPRAQETQYF TGCGCCAGCAGTGTGGCGGGAGAAGATGGCCGGGACCCAAGGGCGCAAGAGACCCAGTACTTC
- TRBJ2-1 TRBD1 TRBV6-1 CASSGIPTGQSNEQFF TGTGCCAGCAGTGGAATACCAACGGGACAGAGTAATGAGCAGTTCTTC
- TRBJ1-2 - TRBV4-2 CASSQESAASLIPNYGYTF TGTGCCAGCAGCCAAGAATCGGCAGCCTCTCTAATACCTAACTATGGCTACACCTTC
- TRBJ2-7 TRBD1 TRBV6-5 CASSYRGQLYEQYF TGTGCCAGCAGTTACCGGGGACAGCTCTACGAGCAGTACTTC
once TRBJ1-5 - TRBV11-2 CASSYGGDQPQHF TGTGCCAGCAGCTACGGGGGGGACCAGCCCCAGCATTTT
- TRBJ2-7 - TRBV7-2 CASSNRAYEQYF TGTGCCAGCAGCAATCGGGCCTACGAGCAGTACTTC
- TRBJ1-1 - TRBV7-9 CASSLGQGPSDTEAFF TGTGCCAGCAGCTTAGGGCAGGGGCCTTCGGACACTGAAGCTTTCTTT
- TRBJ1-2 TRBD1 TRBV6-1 CASTIGQGNMDGYTF TGTGCCAGCACTATAGGACAGGGAAATATGGATGGCTACACCTTC
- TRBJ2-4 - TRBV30 CAWSGPGLGNIQYF TGTGCCTGGAGTGGGCCGGGGCTTGGGAACATTCAGTACTTC
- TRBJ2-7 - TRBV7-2 CASSLAPGTYEQYF TGTGCCAGCAGCTTAGCACCAGGCACCTACGAGCAGTACTTC